This is a list of T cell receptor beta chains from one sample in a study of vaccination effects on CD4 cells after COVID-19. These receptors have no known antigen. Clones were sequenced by immunoSEQ multiplex PCR, and TCRdb holds only the in-frame ones, with some missing. The table lists tens of thousands of clones, about 81% of them singletons. Source: CD4+ T cells from PBMCs cultured with HCoV-229E spike peptides, taken after COVID-19 vaccination. Receptors were obtained from a human donor who received a COVID-19 vaccine. Both conserved end residues are part of each CDR3. The D gene is left open where the match is weak. Expanded clones are given a class, and other clones once, few, many or no size at all.

v_gene: TRBV14
d_gene: TRBD2
abundance: NA
j_gene: TRBJ2-5
CDR3aa: CASSPTGRIQETQYF
CDR3nt: TGTGCCAGCAGCCCAACCGGGAGGATCCAAGAGACCCAGTACTTC

v_gene: TRBV5-8
d_gene: NA
abundance: NA
j_gene: TRBJ1-5
CDR3aa: CASSLADRNNQPQHF
CDR3nt: TGTGCCAGCAGCTTGGCGGACAGAAACAATCAGCCCCAGCATTTT

v_gene: TRBV5-5
d_gene: NA
abundance: NA
j_gene: TRBJ1-5
CDR3aa: CASSLTIGGVQPQHF
CDR3nt: TGTGCCAGCAGCTTAACCATAGGGGGGGTTCAGCCCCAGCATTTT

v_gene: TRBV10-2
d_gene: NA
abundance: once
j_gene: TRBJ1-6
CDR3aa: CASIRQGYSPLHF
CDR3nt: TGCGCCAGCATTAGGCAGGGATACTCACCCCTCCACTTT

v_gene: TRBV6-5
d_gene: NA
abundance: once
j_gene: TRBJ2-3
CDR3aa: CASRPALGTDTQYF
CDR3nt: TGTGCCAGCAGGCCAGCCCTCGGCACAGATACGCAGTATTTT

v_gene: TRBV5-8
d_gene: TRBD1
abundance: NA
j_gene: TRBJ2-2
CDR3aa: CASNRGKNTGELFF
CDR3nt: TGTGCCAGCAACAGGGGGAAGAACACCGGGGAGCTGTTTTTT

v_gene: TRBV11-3
d_gene: TRBD2
abundance: NA
j_gene: TRBJ2-2
CDR3aa: CASSLVAGLNTGELFF
CDR3nt: TGTGCCAGCAGCTTAGTAGCGGGGTTGAACACCGGGGAGCTGTTTTTT

v_gene: TRBV6-5
d_gene: NA
abundance: once
j_gene: TRBJ1-1
CDR3aa: CASSLFDTEAFF
CDR3nt: TGTGCCAGCAGTCTATTTGACACTGAAGCTTTCTTT

v_gene: TRBV23-1
d_gene: NA
abundance: NA
j_gene: TRBJ2-5
CDR3aa: CASSPTTWGTLETQYF
CDR3nt: TGCGCCAGCAGTCCCACAACGTGGGGGACCCTGGAGACCCAGTACTTC

v_gene: TRBV7-3
d_gene: TRBD2
abundance: NA
j_gene: TRBJ2-1
CDR3aa: CASSSGPGEGYNEQFF
CDR3nt: TGTGCCAGCAGCTCAGGTCCCGGGGAGGGGTACAATGAGCAGTTCTTC

v_gene: TRBV18
d_gene: NA
abundance: NA
j_gene: TRBJ2-2
CDR3aa: CASSPQGKRTGELFF
CDR3nt: TGTGCCAGCTCACCCCAGGGGAAGAGGACCGGGGAGCTGTTTTTT

v_gene: TRBV7-8
d_gene: NA
abundance: NA
j_gene: TRBJ1-2
CDR3aa: CASSLDSSFGYTF
CDR3nt: TGTGCCAGCAGCTTAGACAGTTCGTTTGGCTACACATTC

v_gene: TRBV11-3
d_gene: TRBD1
abundance: NA
j_gene: TRBJ2-1
CDR3aa: CASSRAGQGLNEQFF
CDR3nt: TGTGCCAGCAGCCGGGCGGGACAGGGGTTGAATGAGCAGTTCTTC

v_gene: TRBV19
d_gene: TRBD1
abundance: NA
j_gene: TRBJ1-5
CDR3aa: CASKPGGDQPQHF
CDR3nt: TGTGCCAGTAAGCCAGGGGGCGATCAGCCCCAGCATTTT

v_gene: TRBV9
d_gene: NA
abundance: NA
j_gene: TRBJ2-3
CDR3aa: CASSVDRSTDTQYF
CDR3nt: TGTGCCAGCAGCGTAGACAGGAGCACAGATACGCAGTATTTT

v_gene: TRBV2
d_gene: NA
abundance: NA
j_gene: TRBJ1-5
CDR3aa: CASREGLPVDQPQHF
CDR3nt: TGTGCCAGCAGAGAGGGCCTGCCTGTAGATCAGCCCCAGCATTTT

v_gene: TRBV3-1/TRBV3-2
d_gene: NA
abundance: NA
j_gene: TRBJ2-1
CDR3aa: CASSQGRDEQFF
CDR3nt: TGTGCCAGCAGCCAAGGGCGCGATGAGCAGTTCTTC

v_gene: TRBV9
d_gene: TRBD2
abundance: once
j_gene: TRBJ2-1
CDR3aa: CASSVVGGGALEQFF
CDR3nt: TGTGCCAGCAGCGTAGTAGGCGGGGGGGCCCTTGAGCAGTTCTTC

v_gene: TRBV2
d_gene: TRBD1
abundance: NA
j_gene: TRBJ2-4
CDR3aa: CAGGQGAKNIQYF
CDR3nt: TGTGCCGGCGGACAGGGGGCCAAAAACATTCAGTACTTC

v_gene: TRBV28
d_gene: NA
abundance: NA
j_gene: TRBJ2-2
CDR3aa: CASRAMSTGELFF
CDR3nt: TGTGCCAGCAGGGCAATGAGCACCGGGGAGCTGTTTTTT

v_gene: TRBV6-6
d_gene: NA
abundance: NA
j_gene: TRBJ1-3
CDR3aa: CASHPGLSGNTIYF
CDR3nt: TGTGCCAGCCATCCGGGACTCTCTGGAAACACCATATATTTT

v_gene: TRBV6-1
d_gene: NA
abundance: few
j_gene: TRBJ1-2
CDR3aa: CASSESQNYGYTF
CDR3nt: TGTGCCAGCAGTGAATCACAGAACTATGGCTACACCTTC